Following are 30 T cell receptor beta chains from one sample sequenced in a study of control samples from healthy donors and cancer patients. Method: immunoSEQ multiplex PCR; TCRdb's copy keeps in-frame clones and lacks some. Among about 83,000 clones listed, about nine tenths were seen once. Sequencing was done on a sample of blood. These receptors all come from a man aged 50 to 60 in good health.

The chain is built from TRBV5-1 and TRBJ2-7; D is undetermined. The germline V gene has CDR1 SGHRS and CDR2 YFSETQ. The ends were cut back, 9 bases at V and 4 bases at J, with 17 bases in the middle. This CDR3 has 13 residues. CDR3 residues: CATSIFPNYEQYF. The CDR3 DNA sequence: TGCGCCACCTCAATATTCCCTAATTACGAGCAGTACTTC.

CDR3 DNA sequence: TGTGCCAGCAGCAATACACGGTTGAACACTGAAGCTTTCTTT. Translation: CASSNTRLNTEAFF. The genes are TRBV11-2 and TRBJ1-1; D call uncertain. The length of the CDR3 is 14 residues. The germline V gene has CDR1 SGHAT and CDR2 FQNNGV. V lost 5 bases and J 0 bases, leaving 10 bases between the germline ends. The complete variable domain, with remaining parts taken from reference TRBV11-2 and TRBJ1-1, reads EAGVAQSPRYKIIEKRQSVAFWCNPISGHATLYWYQQILGQGPKLLIQFQNNGVVDDSQLPKDRFSAERLKGVDSTLKIQPAKLEDSAVYLCASSNTRLNTEAFFGQGTRLTVV.

The chain recombines TRBV7-2 with TRBJ1-2, with 9 bases lining up with TRBD1. With V trimmed by 8 bases and J by 6 bases, 7 bases remained unmatched. Germline assignment: CDR1 SGHTA and CDR2 FQGNSA. The CDR3 covers 13 residues. The CDR3 here is CASGMGQGHGYTF. The CDR3 DNA reads as TGTGCCAGCGGCATGGGACAGGGACATGGCTACACCTTC.

This clone was observed once. The V and J genes are TRBV5-4 and TRBJ2-7; TRBD1 matches at 11 bases. CDR1 and CDR2 (germline): SGHNT, YYREEE (reference sequence). After removal of 4 bases from V and 2 bases from J, the junction contained 2 bases not matched to a gene. This CDR3 comprises 14 residues. This CDR3 reads CASSPDRGPYEQYF. Here the CDR3 DNA reads TGTGCCAGCAGCCCGGACAGGGGGCCCTACGAGCAGTACTTC.

This clone was picked up a small number of times. This rearrangement joins TRBV3-1 (or the pseudogene TRBV3-2) to TRBJ2-5; no clear D. The CDR3 totals 13 residues. V was pared by 1 base and J by 2 bases, with 5 bases between. Germline V lookup: CDR1 LGHDT, CDR2 YNNKEL (reference sequence). The CDR3 DNA follows: TGTGCCAGCAGCCAAGCACGGCAAGAGACCCAGTACTTC. Translating it yields CASSQARQETQYF.

This chain connects TRBV4-3 to TRBJ2-3; D perhaps matches TRBD2 (5 bases). The CDR3 is 17 amino acids. From germline, CDR1 is LGHNA and CDR2 YSLEER. Trimming left V 0 bases short and J 0 bases short, with 13 bases between. The CDR3 bases are TGCGCCAGCAGCCAAGATGGAAGCGGACCGAGCACAGATACGCAGTATTTT. This encodes CASSQDGSGPSTDTQYF.

The rearrangement links TRBV6-5 to TRBJ2-2; unclear D gene. Germline V gene lookup returns CDR1 MNHEY and CDR2 SVGAGI. The CDR3 runs to 12 residues. V was cut by 8 bases and J by 5 bases, with 9 bases left in between. The CDR3 coding sequence is TGTGCCAGCGGAGATAGGACCGGGGAGCTGTTTTTT. Translated, it gives CASGDRTGELFF.

V and J are TRBV7-8 and TRBJ1-5; 7 bases match TRBD1. The CDR3 sequence is 14 residues long. From germline, CDR1 is SGHVS and CDR2 FQNEAQ. J was trimmed by 6 bases and V by 5 bases; bases with no gene match: 7. CDR3 sequence (DNA): TGTGCCAGCAGCAGACAGGGTTTGGTTCAGCCCCAGCATTTT. Its protein product is CASSRQGLVQPQHF.

This clone was recorded once. The chain has TRBV14 and TRBJ1-5, with D perhaps TRBD1 (5 bases). Germline V CDR1 and CDR2: SGHDN, FVKESK. The CDR3 runs 13 residues. V lost 3 bases and J lost 4, with 7 bases in between. In DNA form, the CDR3 reads TGTGCCAGCAGCCAGGGGGTAAATCAGCCCCAGCATTTT. It encodes CASSQGVNQPQHF.

V gene TRBV6-1 combines with J gene TRBJ2-1; TRBD1 might be the D (5 bases). The CDR3 runs 13 residues. V lost 2 bases and J lost 8, with 10 bases in between. Per germline, CDR1 MNHNS and CDR2 SASEGT. For the CDR3, the DNA is TGTGCCAGCAGTGAACTGGTGGGGCATGAGCAGTTCTTC. Translation gives CASSELVGHEQFF.

The rearrangement joins TRBV11-2 to TRBJ1-6, with 9 bases fitting TRBD1. There are 17 residues in the CDR3. V shed 5 bases and J 1 base; nucleotides not matched to a gene: 6. Germline CDR1 is SGHAT and CDR2 is FQNNGV. For the CDR3, the DNA is TGTGCCAGCAGCCAAGGACAGGGGCCGTCCTATAATTCACCCCTCCACTTT. Translation gives CASSQGQGPSYNSPLHF.

The chain combines TRBV18 with TRBJ2-1, with a weak D call TRBD1 (6 bases). The germline V gene has CDR1 KGHSH and CDR2 LQKENI. The V gene lost 3 bases and the J gene lost 5 bases, with 14 bases spanning the gap. The CDR3 totals 15 residues. CDR3 nucleotides: TGTGCCAGCTCACCCTTGGGGGCGGAAAACAATGAGCAGTTCTTC. This sequence encodes CASSPLGAENNEQFF.

The chain has TRBV10-3 and TRBJ2-5, with 8 positions matching TRBD1. The CDR3 length is 14 residues. The germline V gene has CDR1 ENHRY and CDR2 SYGVKD. The ends lost 4 bases at V and 5 bases at J; junction bases unmatched: 6. In DNA, the CDR3 is TGTGCCATCAGTGCGGCAGGGGGCGTCGAGACCCAGTACTTC. Protein sequence: CAISAAGGVETQYF.

This chain uses TRBV2 with TRBJ1-1; the match to TRBD1 covers 8 bases. V was clipped by 5 bases and J by 0 bases; unmatched bases: 5. The germline CDR1 and CDR2 sequences are SNHLY and FYNNEI. This CDR3 spans 15 amino acids. The CDR3 here is CASSPGTGVNTEAFF. The CDR3 nucleotides read TGTGCCAGCAGTCCCGGGACAGGCGTGAACACTGAAGCTTTCTTT.

The V call is TRBV6-5, the J call TRBJ1-6, with D maybe TRBD1 (5 bases). The ends were cut back, 6 bases at V and 4 bases at J, with 13 bases in the middle. Germline CDR1 is MNHEY and CDR2 is SVGAGI. This CDR3 has 15 amino acids. The CDR3 nucleotides read TGTGCCAGCAGCCCGGGGGAGCTTTATAATTCACCCCTCCACTTT. This encodes CASSPGELYNSPLHF.

A remark on this clone: A read error may produce the germline difference seen at one junction end. V usage is TRBV10-3 and J usage is TRBJ2-3, with 11 bases that match TRBD2. The CDR3 contains 14 residues. The germline V gene encodes CDR1 ENHRY and CDR2 SYGVKD. The CDR3 sequence is CAVRPSGGTDTQYF. CDR3 nucleotide sequence: TGTGCCGTCAGGCCTAGCGGGGGGACAGATACGCAGTATTTT.

The J gene is TRBJ2-1, the V gene TRBV7-6; possible D gene TRBD1, 7 bases. The CDR3 runs to 15 residues. Germline CDR1 and CDR2: SGHVS and FNYEAQ. V lost 5 bases and J lost 8, with 19 bases in between. In DNA, the CDR3 is TGTGCCAGCAGCGCGCGGGACAGCCCATCGTATGAGCAGTTCTTC. Translated: CASSARDSPSYEQFF. Based on the CDR3 plus reference TRBV7-6 and TRBJ2-1, the full variable domain is GAGVSQSPRYKVTKRGQDVALRCDPISGHVSLYWYRQALGQGPEFLTYFNYEAQQDKSGLPNDRFSAERPEGSISTLTIQRTEQRDSAMYRCASSARDSPSYEQFFGPGTRLTVL.

V and J are TRBV7-9 and TRBJ1-5, with TRBD1 as a possible D gene (5 bases). The CDR3 totals 12 residues. Germline V gene sequence: CDR1 SEHNR, CDR2 FQNEAQ (reference sequence). Between the trimmed V and J ends, which lost 4 bases and 10 bases, there was a span of 11 bases. The CDR3: CASSSGFEPQHF. CDR3 DNA: TGTGCCAGCAGCTCAGGGTTTGAACCCCAGCATTTT.

The J gene is TRBJ1-5, the V gene TRBV2, with unresolved D. V dropped 7 bases and J dropped 4 bases, with 8 bases sitting between them. Per germline, CDR1 SNHLY and CDR2 FYNNEI. CDR3 length equals 12 residues. CDR3 nucleotide sequence: TGTGCCAGCAAAGAAGGGAATCAGCCCCAGCATTTT. As protein: CASKEGNQPQHF.

The chain joins TRBV7-9 to TRBJ2-3; possibly TRBD2 for D (6 bases). This CDR3 contains 14 residues. V shed 1 base and J shed 6 bases, with 11 bases lying between them. Germline V gene lookup returns CDR1 SEHNR and CDR2 FQNEAQ (reference sequence). The CDR3 DNA is TGTGCCAGCAGCTTAGACGGGAGAGTGGATACGCAGTATTTT. Translated, it gives CASSLDGRVDTQYF.

This rearrangement joins TRBV10-3 to TRBJ2-1; D is unresolved. The germline V gene encodes CDR1 ENHRY and CDR2 SYGVKD. The V end was cut by 8 bases, the J end by 0 bases, with 8 bases between. The CDR3 is 13 residues long. The CDR3 DNA reads as TGTGCCATCGGAAACCGCTCCTACAATGAGCAGTTCTTC. It is translated as CAIGNRSYNEQFF.

The CDR3 spells CARSRKRGGDTQYF. As DNA, the CDR3 is TGTGCCAGAAGCCGCAAGCGGGGAGGAGATACGCAGTATTTT. The V call is TRBV5-3, the J call TRBJ2-3, with 7 bases aligning to TRBD2. TRBV5-3 is an ORF; its function is uncertain. Germline trimming cut 4 bases from V and 5 bases from J; bases unmatched to any gene: 7. This CDR3 has 14 residues.

V is TRBV7-8 and J is TRBJ2-5; TRBD2 is a possible D gene (6 bases). This CDR3 comprises 14 residues. Germline V gene sequence: CDR1 SGHVS, CDR2 FQNEAQ. Deletions cut 5 bases from V and 2 bases from J, with 12 bases between. CDR3 nucleotide sequence: TGTGCCAGCAGCGCGGGGACTCGACAAGAGACCCAGTACTTC. This gives the protein CASSAGTRQETQYF.

This chain joins TRBV5-8 and TRBJ1-6; the D gene is possibly TRBD1 (5 bases). V lost 2 bases and J 5 bases, leaving 11 bases between the germline ends. Germline CDR1 reads SGHTS; CDR2 reads YDEGEE. This CDR3 has 15 residues. DNA of the CDR3: TGTGCCAGCAGCTTCCTGGGGACGGATAATTCACCCCTCCACTTT. Protein product: CASSFLGTDNSPLHF.

The chain has TRBV29-1 and TRBJ1-2, with D uncertain. CDR1 is SQVTM, CDR2 ANQGSEA, per germline. CDR3 length: 13 residues. The germline V and J ends were trimmed by 6 bases and 8 bases, with 19 bases remaining between them. The chain's CDR3 is CSVREIVGSGYTF. DNA of the CDR3: TGCAGCGTGAGGGAAATCGTCGGCAGCGGCTACACCTTC. Drawing the rest from reference TRBV29-1 and TRBJ1-2, the complete variable domain is SAVISQKPSRDICQRGTSLTIQCQVDSQVTMMFWYRQQPGQSLTLIATANQGSEATYESGFVIDKFPISRPNLTFSTLTVSNMSPEDSSIYLCSVREIVGSGYTFGSGTRLTVV.

The chain couples TRBV5-4 to TRBJ2-5; a possible D gene is TRBD2 (5 bases). The germline V gene has CDR1 SGHNT and CDR2 YYREEE (reference sequence). Trimming removed 4 bases at V and 5 bases at J, with 12 bases between. The CDR3 is 13 residues long. CDR3 amino acids: CASSGTRRETQYF. As DNA, the CDR3 is TGTGCCAGCAGCGGAACTAGACGCGAGACCCAGTACTTC. The whole variable domain, filled in from reference TRBV5-4 and TRBJ2-5, reads ETGVTQSPTHLIKTRGQQVTLRCSSQSGHNTVSWYQQALGQGPQFIFQYYREEENGRGNFPPRFSGLQFPNYSSELNVNALELDDSALYLCASSGTRRETQYFGPGTRLLVL.

The genes are TRBV23-1 and TRBJ1-6; D possibly corresponds to TRBD1 (6 bases). TRBV23-1 is an open reading frame whose function is uncertain. V lost 1 base to trimming and J lost 7 bases, with 11 bases between them. The length of the CDR3 is 15 residues. The CDR3 region is CASSQYREVNSPLHF. CDR3 DNA: TGCGCCAGCAGTCAATACAGGGAGGTGAATTCACCCCTCCACTTT.

This chain uses TRBV5-1 with TRBJ2-7, with D possibly TRBD1 on 5 matching bases. V was clipped by 0 bases and J by 2 bases, with 9 bases between them. Germline V gene data show CDR1 as SGHRS and CDR2 as YFSETQ. The CDR3 runs to 14 residues. The CDR3 protein is CASSLGQTPYEQYF. CDR3 DNA: TGCGCCAGCAGCTTGGGACAGACCCCCTACGAGCAGTACTTC.

For the CDR3, the DNA is TGTGCCAGCAGCTTTAACCTGGTGAACACTGAAGCTTTCTTT. Residues: CASSFNLVNTEAFF. V is TRBV11-2 and J is TRBJ1-1; no clear D. The CDR3 sequence is 14 residues long. Germline loops: CDR1 SGHAT, CDR2 FQNNGV. V gave up 3 bases and J gave up 0 bases, with 8 bases separating them.

The rearrangement uses TRBV11-2 and TRBJ1-2; D is unresolved. The germline CDR1 and CDR2 sequences are SGHAT and FQNNGV. V was cut by 5 bases and J by 2 bases, with 9 bases left in between. The CDR3 loop spans 13 amino acids. The CDR3 reads CASSPSVNYGYTF. Written as DNA, the CDR3 is TGTGCCAGCAGCCCCAGTGTCAACTATGGCTACACCTTC. The variable domain in full, with the rest retrieved from reference TRBV11-2 and TRBJ1-2, is EAGVAQSPRYKIIEKRQSVAFWCNPISGHATLYWYQQILGQGPKLLIQFQNNGVVDDSQLPKDRFSAERLKGVDSTLKIQPAKLEDSAVYLCASSPSVNYGYTFGSGTRLTVV.